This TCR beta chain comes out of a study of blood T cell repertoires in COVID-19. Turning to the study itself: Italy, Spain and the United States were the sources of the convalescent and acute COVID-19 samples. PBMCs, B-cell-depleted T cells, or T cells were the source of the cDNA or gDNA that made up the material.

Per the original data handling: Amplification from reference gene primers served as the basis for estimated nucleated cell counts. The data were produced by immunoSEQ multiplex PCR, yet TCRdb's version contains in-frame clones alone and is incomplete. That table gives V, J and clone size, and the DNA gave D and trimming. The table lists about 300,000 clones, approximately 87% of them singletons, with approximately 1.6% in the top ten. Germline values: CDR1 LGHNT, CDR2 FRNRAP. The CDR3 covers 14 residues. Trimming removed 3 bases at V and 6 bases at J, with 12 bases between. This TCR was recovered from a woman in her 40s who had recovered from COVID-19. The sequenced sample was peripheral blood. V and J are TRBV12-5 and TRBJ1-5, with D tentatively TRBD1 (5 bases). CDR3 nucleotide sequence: TGTGCTAGTGGTTTTCAGGTCGGGGGTCAGCCCCAGCATTTT. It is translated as CASGFQVGGQPQHF.